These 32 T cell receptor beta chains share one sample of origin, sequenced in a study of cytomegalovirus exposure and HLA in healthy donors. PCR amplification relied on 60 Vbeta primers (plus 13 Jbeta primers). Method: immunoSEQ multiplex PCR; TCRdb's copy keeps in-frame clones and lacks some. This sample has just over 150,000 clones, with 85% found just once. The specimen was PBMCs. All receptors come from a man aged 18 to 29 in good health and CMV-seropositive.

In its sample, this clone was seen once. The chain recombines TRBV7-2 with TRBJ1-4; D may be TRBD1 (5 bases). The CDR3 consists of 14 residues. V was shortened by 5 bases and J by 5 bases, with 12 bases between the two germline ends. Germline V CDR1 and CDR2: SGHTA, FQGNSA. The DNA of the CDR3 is TGTGCCAGCAGCCTCCGACAGATGAATGAAAAACTGTTTTTT. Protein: CASSLRQMNEKLFF.

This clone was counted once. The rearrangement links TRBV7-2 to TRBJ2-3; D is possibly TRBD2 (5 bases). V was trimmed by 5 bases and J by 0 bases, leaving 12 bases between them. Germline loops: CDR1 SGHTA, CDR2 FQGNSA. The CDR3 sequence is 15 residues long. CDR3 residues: CASSPSGSSTDTQYF. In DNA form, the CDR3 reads TGTGCCAGCAGCCCCAGCGGAAGTAGCACAGATACGCAGTATTTT.

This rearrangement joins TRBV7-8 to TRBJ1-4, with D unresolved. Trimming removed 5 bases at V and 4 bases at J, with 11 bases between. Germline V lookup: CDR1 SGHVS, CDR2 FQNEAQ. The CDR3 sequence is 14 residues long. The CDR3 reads CASSRGGLNEKLFF. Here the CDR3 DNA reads TGTGCCAGCAGCCGCGGAGGACTTAATGAAAAACTGTTTTTT.

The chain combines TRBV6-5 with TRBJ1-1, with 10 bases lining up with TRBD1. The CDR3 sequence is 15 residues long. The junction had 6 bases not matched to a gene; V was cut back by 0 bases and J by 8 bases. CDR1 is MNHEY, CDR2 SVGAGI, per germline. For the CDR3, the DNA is TGTGCCAGCAGTTACTCACTGACAGGGGGCTCCGAAGCTTTCTTT. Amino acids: CASSYSLTGGSEAFF.

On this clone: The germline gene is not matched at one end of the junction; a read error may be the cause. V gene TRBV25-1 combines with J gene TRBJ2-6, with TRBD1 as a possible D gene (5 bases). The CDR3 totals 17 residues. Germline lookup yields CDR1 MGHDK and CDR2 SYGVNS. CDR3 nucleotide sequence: TGTGCCAGCAGTGAAACCGGACGGCTCTCTGGGGCCAACGGCCTGACTTTC. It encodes CASSETGRLSGANGLTF.

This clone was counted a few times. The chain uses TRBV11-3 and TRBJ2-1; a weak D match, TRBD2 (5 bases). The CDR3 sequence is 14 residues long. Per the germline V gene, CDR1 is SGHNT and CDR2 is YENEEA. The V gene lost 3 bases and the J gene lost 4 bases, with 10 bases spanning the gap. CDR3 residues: CASSFEGLYNEQFF. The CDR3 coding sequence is TGTGCCAGCAGCTTTGAGGGTCTGTACAATGAGCAGTTCTTC.

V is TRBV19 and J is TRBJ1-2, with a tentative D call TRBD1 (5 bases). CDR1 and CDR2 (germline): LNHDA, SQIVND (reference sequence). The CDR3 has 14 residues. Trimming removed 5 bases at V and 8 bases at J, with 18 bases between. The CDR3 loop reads CASSVGSQVGGYTF. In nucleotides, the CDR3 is TGTGCCAGTAGTGTCGGTTCACAGGTAGGAGGCTACACCTTC.

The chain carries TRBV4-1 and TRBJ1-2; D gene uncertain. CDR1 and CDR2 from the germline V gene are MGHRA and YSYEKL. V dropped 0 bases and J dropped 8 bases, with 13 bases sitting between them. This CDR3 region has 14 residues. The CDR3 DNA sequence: TGCGCCAGCAGCCAAGATGTCTTTACGGGGGGCTACACCTTC. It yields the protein CASSQDVFTGGYTF.

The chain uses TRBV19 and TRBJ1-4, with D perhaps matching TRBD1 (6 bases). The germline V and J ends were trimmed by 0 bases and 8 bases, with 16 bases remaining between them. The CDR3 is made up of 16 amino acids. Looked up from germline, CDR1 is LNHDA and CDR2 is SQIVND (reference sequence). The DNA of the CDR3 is TGTGCCAGTAGTATAGATCTGCGGGGGCTCGGGGAAAAACTGTTTTTT. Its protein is CASSIDLRGLGEKLFF.

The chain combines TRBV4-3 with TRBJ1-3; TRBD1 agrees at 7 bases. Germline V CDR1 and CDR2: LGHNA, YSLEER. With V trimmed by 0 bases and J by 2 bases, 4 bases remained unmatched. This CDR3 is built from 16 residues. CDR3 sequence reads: CASSQDSRGAGNTIYF. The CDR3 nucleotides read TGCGCCAGCAGCCAAGATTCCAGGGGGGCTGGAAACACCATATATTTT.

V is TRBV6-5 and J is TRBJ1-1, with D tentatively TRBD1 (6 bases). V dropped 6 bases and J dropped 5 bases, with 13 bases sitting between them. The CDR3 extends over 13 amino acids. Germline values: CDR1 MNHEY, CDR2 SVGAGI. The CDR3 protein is CASSLQGSTEAFF. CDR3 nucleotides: TGTGCCAGCAGCTTACAGGGTTCAACTGAAGCTTTCTTT.

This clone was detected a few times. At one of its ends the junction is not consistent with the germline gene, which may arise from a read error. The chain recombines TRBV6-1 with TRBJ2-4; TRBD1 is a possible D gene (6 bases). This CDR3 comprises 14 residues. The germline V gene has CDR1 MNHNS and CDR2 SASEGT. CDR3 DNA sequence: TGTGCCAGCGAACCAGGGGTAGGAGGAAACAGTCAGTACTTC. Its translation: CASEPGVGGNSQYF.

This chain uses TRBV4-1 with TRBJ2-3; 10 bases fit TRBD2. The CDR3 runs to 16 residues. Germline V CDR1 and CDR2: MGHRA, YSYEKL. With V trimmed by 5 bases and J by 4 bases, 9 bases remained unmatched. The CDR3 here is CASSYRGTSASDTQYF. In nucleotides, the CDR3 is TGCGCCAGCAGCTATCGAGGGACTAGCGCTTCAGATACGCAGTATTTT.

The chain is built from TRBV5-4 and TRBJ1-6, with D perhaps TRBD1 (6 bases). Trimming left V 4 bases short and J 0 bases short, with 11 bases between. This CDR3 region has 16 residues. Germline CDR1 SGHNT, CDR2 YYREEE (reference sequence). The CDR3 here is CASSRQVSSYNSPLHF. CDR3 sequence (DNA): TGTGCCAGCAGCCGACAGGTCAGCTCCTATAATTCACCCCTCCACTTT.

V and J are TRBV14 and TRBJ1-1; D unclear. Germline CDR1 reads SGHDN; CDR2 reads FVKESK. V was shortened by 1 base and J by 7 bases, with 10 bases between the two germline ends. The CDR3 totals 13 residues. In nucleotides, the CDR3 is TGTGCCAGCAGCCAAGTCAACATTGTTGAAGCTTTCTTT. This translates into CASSQVNIVEAFF.

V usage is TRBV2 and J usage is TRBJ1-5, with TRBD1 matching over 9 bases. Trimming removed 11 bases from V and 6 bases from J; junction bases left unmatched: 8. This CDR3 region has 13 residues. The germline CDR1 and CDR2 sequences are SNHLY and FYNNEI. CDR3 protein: CAGQQGAGQPQHF. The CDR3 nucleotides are TGTGCCGGACAACAGGGGGCTGGTCAGCCCCAGCATTTT.

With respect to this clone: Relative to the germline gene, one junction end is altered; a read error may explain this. CDR3 nucleotide sequence: TGTTCCAGCAGCAACGCAGGGGGCCTTAACAATCAGCCCCAGCATTTT. The encoded protein is CSSSNAGGLNNQPQHF. The V gene is TRBV7-9, the J gene TRBJ1-5; 8 bases match TRBD1. This CDR3 contains 16 residues. From germline, CDR1 is SEHNR and CDR2 FQNEAQ (reference sequence). The variable domain in full, completed from reference TRBV7-9 and TRBJ1-5, reads DTGVSQNPRHKITKRGQNVTFRCDPISEHNRLYWYRQTLGQGPEFLTYFQNEAQLEKSRLLSDRFSAERPKGSFSTLEIQRTEQGDSAMYLCSSSNAGGLNNQPQHFGDGTRLSIL.

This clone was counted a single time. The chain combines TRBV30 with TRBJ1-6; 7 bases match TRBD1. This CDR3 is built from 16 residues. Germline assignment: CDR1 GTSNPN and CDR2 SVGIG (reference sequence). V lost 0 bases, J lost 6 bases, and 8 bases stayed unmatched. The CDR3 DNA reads TGTGCCTGGAGTGTAAAGGGGGCTACCCCTAATTCACCCCTCCACTTT. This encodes CAWSVKGATPNSPLHF.

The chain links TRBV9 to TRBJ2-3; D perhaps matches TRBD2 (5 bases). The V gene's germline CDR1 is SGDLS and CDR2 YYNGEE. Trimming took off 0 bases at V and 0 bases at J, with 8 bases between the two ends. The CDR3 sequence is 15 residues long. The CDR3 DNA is TGTGCCAGCAGCGTAGGGGGAGCTAGCACAGATACGCAGTATTTT. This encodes CASSVGGASTDTQYF.

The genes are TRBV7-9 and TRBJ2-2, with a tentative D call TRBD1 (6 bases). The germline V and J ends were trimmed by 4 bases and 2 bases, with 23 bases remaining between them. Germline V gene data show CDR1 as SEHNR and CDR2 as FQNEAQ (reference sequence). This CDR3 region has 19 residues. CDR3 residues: CASSSQRPVRDTNTGELFF. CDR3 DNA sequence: TGTGCCAGCAGCTCCCAGCGGCCCGTTCGGGACACCAACACCGGGGAGCTGTTTTTT.

The CDR3 is CASSLQGATEAFF. The CDR3 DNA follows: TGTGCCAGCAGTTTACAGGGTGCCACTGAAGCTTTCTTT. The chain links TRBV6-1 to TRBJ1-1, with a tentative D call TRBD1 (6 bases). With 5 bases removed from V and 4 bases from J, the gap between germline ends came to 11 bases. From germline, CDR1 is MNHNS and CDR2 SASEGT. The CDR3 covers 13 residues.

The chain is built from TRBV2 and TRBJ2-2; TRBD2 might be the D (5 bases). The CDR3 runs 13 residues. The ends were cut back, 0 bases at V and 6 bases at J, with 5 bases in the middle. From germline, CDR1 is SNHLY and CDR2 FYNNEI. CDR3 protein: CASSEARAGELFF. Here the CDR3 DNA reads TGTGCCAGCAGTGAAGCGAGGGCCGGGGAGCTGTTTTTT.

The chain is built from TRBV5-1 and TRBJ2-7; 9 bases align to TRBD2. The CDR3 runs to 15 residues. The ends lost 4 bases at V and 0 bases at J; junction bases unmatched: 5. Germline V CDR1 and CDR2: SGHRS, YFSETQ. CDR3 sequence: CASSVAGAPSYEQYF. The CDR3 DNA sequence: TGCGCCAGCAGCGTAGCGGGGGCCCCCTCCTACGAGCAGTACTTC. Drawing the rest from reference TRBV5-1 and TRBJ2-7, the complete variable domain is KAGVTQTPRYLIKTRGQQVTLSCSPISGHRSVSWYQQTPGQGLQFLFEYFSETQRNKGNFPGRFSGRQFSNSRSEMNVSTLELGDSALYLCASSVAGAPSYEQYFGPGTRLTVT.

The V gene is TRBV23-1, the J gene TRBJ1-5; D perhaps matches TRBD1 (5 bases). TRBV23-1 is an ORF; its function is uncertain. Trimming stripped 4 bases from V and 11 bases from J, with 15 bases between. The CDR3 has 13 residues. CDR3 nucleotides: TGCGCCAGCAGTCGGCAGGGCCAATTGGCCCAGCATTTT. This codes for CASSRQGQLAQHF.

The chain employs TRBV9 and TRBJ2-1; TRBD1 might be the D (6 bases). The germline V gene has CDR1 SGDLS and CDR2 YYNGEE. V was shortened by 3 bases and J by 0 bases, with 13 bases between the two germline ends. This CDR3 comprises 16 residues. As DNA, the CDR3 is TGTGCCAGCAGCGCATCAGGGGCTAGCTCCTACAATGAGCAGTTCTTC. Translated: CASSASGASSYNEQFF.

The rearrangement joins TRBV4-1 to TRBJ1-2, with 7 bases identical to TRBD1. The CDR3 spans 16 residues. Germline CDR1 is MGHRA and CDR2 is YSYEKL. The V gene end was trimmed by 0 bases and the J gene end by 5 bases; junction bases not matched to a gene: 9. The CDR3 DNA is TGCGCCAGCAGCCAAGACCCGACAGGGATGGGATATGGCTACACCTTC. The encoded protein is CASSQDPTGMGYGYTF.

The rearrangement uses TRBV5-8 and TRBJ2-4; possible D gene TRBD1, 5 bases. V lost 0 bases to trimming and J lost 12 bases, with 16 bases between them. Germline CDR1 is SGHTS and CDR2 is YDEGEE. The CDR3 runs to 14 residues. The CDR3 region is CASSLAHMVDSQYF. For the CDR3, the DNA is TGTGCCAGCAGCTTGGCACACATGGTCGACAGTCAGTACTTC.

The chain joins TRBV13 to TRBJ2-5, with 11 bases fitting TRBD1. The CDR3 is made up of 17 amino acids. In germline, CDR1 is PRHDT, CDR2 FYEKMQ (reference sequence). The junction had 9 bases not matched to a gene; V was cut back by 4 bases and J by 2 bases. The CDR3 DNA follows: TGTGCCAGCAGCTCTACACCCCGGGACAGGGGGCAAGAGACCCAGTACTTC. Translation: CASSSTPRDRGQETQYF. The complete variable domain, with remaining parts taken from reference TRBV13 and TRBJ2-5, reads AAGVIQSPRHLIKEKRETATLKCYPIPRHDTVYWYQQGPGQDPQFLISFYEKMQSDKGSIPDRFSAQQFSDYHSELNMSSLELGDSALYFCASSSTPRDRGQETQYFGPGTRLLVL.

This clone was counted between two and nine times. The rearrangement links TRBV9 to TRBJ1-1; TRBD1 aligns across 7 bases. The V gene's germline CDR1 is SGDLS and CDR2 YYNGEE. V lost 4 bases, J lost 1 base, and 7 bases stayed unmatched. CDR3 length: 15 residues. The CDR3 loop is CASSLRTGQNTEAFF. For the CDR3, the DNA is TGTGCCAGCAGCCTCCGGACAGGTCAGAACACTGAAGCTTTCTTT. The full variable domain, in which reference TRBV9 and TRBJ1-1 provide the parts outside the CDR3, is DSGVTQTPKHLITATGQRVTLRCSPRSGDLSVYWYQQSLDQGLQFLIQYYNGEERAKGNILERFSAQQFPDLHSELNLSSLELGDSALYFCASSLRTGQNTEAFFGQGTRLTVV.

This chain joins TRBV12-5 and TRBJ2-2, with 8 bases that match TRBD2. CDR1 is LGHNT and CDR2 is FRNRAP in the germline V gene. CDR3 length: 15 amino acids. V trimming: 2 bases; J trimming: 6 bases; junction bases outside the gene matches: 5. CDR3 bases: TGTGCTAGTGGTTTGAACCAGGGACTAGCCGGGGAGCTGTTTTTT. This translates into CASGLNQGLAGELFF.

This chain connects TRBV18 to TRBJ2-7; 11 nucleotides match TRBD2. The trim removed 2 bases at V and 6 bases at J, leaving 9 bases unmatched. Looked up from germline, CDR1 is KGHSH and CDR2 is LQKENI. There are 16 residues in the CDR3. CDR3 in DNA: TGTGCCAGCTCACCATCCGTAGCGGGGGGGCCAGGCGAGCAGTACTTC. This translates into CASSPSVAGGPGEQYF.

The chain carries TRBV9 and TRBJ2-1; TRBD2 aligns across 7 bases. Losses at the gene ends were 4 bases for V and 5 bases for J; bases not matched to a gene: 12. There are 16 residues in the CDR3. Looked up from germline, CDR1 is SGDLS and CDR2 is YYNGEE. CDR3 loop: CASSPPSGDLHNEQFF. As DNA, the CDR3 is TGTGCCAGCAGCCCACCGAGCGGGGACCTTCACAATGAGCAGTTCTTC.